Below, 8 T cell receptor beta chains from the same sample are listed, as sequenced in a study of cytomegalovirus exposure and HLA in healthy donors (dated by TCRdb to the late 2010s). The library was built by means of the immunoSEQ multiplex PCR assay. For the multiplex PCR, a mixture combining 60 forward primers for TCR Vbeta segments and 13 reverse primers for TCR Jbeta segments was used. Here the immuneACCESS table is served through TCRdb, limited to in-frame sequences with V and J called. Missing clones are a known gap in these copies; in checked studies unresolved V genes cover under half, and the rest lacks a known reason. The sample records 100,000 to 150,000 clones, over 15% of which are singletons. The ten most abundant clones make up 2.9% of the sample. The sample comprised PBMCs. Every receptor here comes from a female donor in good health and CMV-seropositive.

This clone was observed a handful of times. The chain joins TRBV28 to TRBJ1-2; no firm D call. The CDR3 consists of 13 residues. Germline CDR1 reads MDHEN; CDR2 reads SYDVKM. The V end was cut by 2 bases, the J end by 3 bases, with 7 bases between. In DNA, the CDR3 is TGTGCCAGCAGTTTAAGCGTAGACTATGGCTACACCTTC. This encodes CASSLSVDYGYTF.

The V and J genes are TRBV20-1 and TRBJ2-5, with D unclear. V lost 0 bases and J 5 bases, leaving 4 bases between the germline ends. Germline CDR1 and CDR2: DFQATT and SNEGSKA (reference sequence). The CDR3 has 11 residues. This CDR3 is CSAREAETQYF. CDR3 DNA: TGCAGTGCTAGAGAAGCGGAGACCCAGTACTTC.

The chain joins TRBV28 to TRBJ1-2; 11 nucleotides agree with TRBD1. The length of the CDR3 is 15 residues. The V gene's germline CDR1 is MDHEN and CDR2 SYDVKM. With 2 bases clipped from V and 5 bases from J, the junction kept 4 bases outside the gene matches. This CDR3 is CASSLGDRGNYGYTF. Written as DNA, the CDR3 is TGTGCCAGCAGTTTAGGGGACAGGGGGAATTATGGCTACACCTTC.

V gene TRBV5-5 combines with J gene TRBJ2-4; D gene uncertain. Germline V CDR1 and CDR2: SGHKS, YYEKEE (reference sequence). Trimming cost V 2 bases and J 8 bases, with 8 bases left between them. CDR3 length equals 12 residues. CDR3 amino acids: CASSFDWDIQYF. The DNA for the CDR3 is TGTGCCAGCAGCTTCGACTGGGACATTCAGTACTTC.

This chain connects TRBV10-3 to TRBJ1-4; D possibly corresponds to TRBD1 (6 bases). The CDR3 sequence is 15 residues long. CDR1 and CDR2 from the germline V gene are ENHRY and SYGVKD. The V gene lost 4 bases and the J gene lost 7 bases, with 16 bases spanning the gap. CDR3 DNA sequence: TGTGCCATCAGTGCACAGGGAAGAGGGGGTGAAAAACTGTTTTTT. It is translated as CAISAQGRGGEKLFF.

This clone was counted a few times. Other nucleotide sequences in the sample specify the same CDR3. The V gene is TRBV7-2, the J gene TRBJ1-2; TRBD1 might be the D (5 bases). The germline V and J ends were trimmed by 6 bases and 5 bases, with 13 bases remaining between them. CDR1 is SGHTA and CDR2 is FQGNSA in the germline V gene. This CDR3 is 13 amino acids long. The CDR3 DNA is TGTGCCAGCAGTTTCGGGGGGGGGTATGGCTACACCTTC. It codes for CASSFGGGYGYTF.

The chain has TRBV7-6 and TRBJ2-2; no clear D. V shed 4 bases and J shed 4 bases, with 4 bases lying between them. The germline gives CDR1 SGHVS, CDR2 FNYEAQ. This CDR3 is built from 12 residues. As DNA, the CDR3 is TGTGCCAGCAGCTCCGGCACCGGGGAGCTGTTTTTT. Translation: CASSSGTGELFF.

The gene calls are TRBV7-2 and TRBJ1-1; D ambiguous. The ends were cut back, 6 bases at V and 5 bases at J, with 19 bases in the middle. Germline CDR1 is SGHTA and CDR2 is FQGNSA. This CDR3 has 15 residues. DNA for the CDR3: TGTGCCAGCAGTCCCCCCCGGGGTCTAAGGACTGAAGCTTTCTTT. This encodes CASSPPRGLRTEAFF.